Listed here are 23 T cell receptor beta chains from one sample, sequenced in a study of blood T cell repertoires in COVID-19. The protocol was immunoSEQ multiplex PCR, while the TCRdb copy is restricted to in-frame clones and leaves out a portion. The repertoire holds around 300,000 clones, with 75% to 90% as singletons. Material: peripheral blood. The receptors come from a woman between 65 and 79 years old with acute or convalescent COVID-19.

The gene calls are TRBV19 and TRBJ2-4; D possibly corresponds to TRBD2 (6 bases). V was cut by 3 bases and J by 0 bases, with 12 bases left in between. Germline V gene lookup returns CDR1 LNHDA and CDR2 SQIVND (reference sequence). The CDR3 has 16 amino acids. The CDR3, as DNA: TGTGCCAGTAGTATGGGGGGAAATCTAGCCAAAAACATTCAGTACTTC. The encoded protein is CASSMGGNLAKNIQYF.

The V and J genes are TRBV7-9 and TRBJ1-5; D perhaps matches TRBD1 (6 bases). V was cut by 5 bases and J by 6 bases, with 23 bases left in between. Per germline, CDR1 SEHNR and CDR2 FQNEAQ (reference sequence). CDR3 length: 17 residues. DNA of the CDR3: TGTGCCAGCAGCCCTATCAGGGACATTGGTAGGTGTCAGCCCCAGCATTTT. Protein sequence: CASSPIRDIGRCQPQHF.

This CDR3 reads CASSLAKQGNTEAFF. The CDR3 DNA is TGCGCCAGCAGCTTGGCCAAACAGGGGAACACTGAAGCTTTCTTT. V and J are TRBV5-1 and TRBJ1-1; D is possibly TRBD1 (6 bases). The CDR3 runs 15 residues. The germline V gene has CDR1 SGHRS and CDR2 YFSETQ. Trimming left V 0 bases short and J 1 base short, with 10 bases between.

The gene calls are TRBV6-5 and TRBJ2-7, with D perhaps matching TRBD1 (6 bases). CDR1 is MNHEY, CDR2 SVGAGI, per germline. The CDR3 length is 13 residues. Trimming cost V 6 bases and J 3 bases, with 12 bases left between them. CDR3 sequence reads: CASSDRNLYEQYF. CDR3 coding DNA: TGTGCCAGCAGCGACAGGAACCTCTACGAGCAGTACTTC.

In this sample, this clone turned up a few times. The chain links TRBV4-1 to TRBJ2-7, with D tentatively TRBD1 (5 bases). Germline CDR1 and CDR2: MGHRA and YSYEKL. V lost 1 base and J 0 bases, leaving 13 bases between the germline ends. The CDR3 length is 16 residues. Here the CDR3 reads CASSQVQGSDSYEQYF. The CDR3 bases are TGCGCCAGCAGCCAAGTTCAGGGAAGCGACTCCTACGAGCAGTACTTC.

This chain connects TRBV2 to TRBJ2-5, with 11 bases lining up with TRBD2. Germline lookup yields CDR1 SNHLY and CDR2 FYNNEI. J was trimmed by 7 bases and V by 8 bases; bases with no gene match: 12. This CDR3 spans 15 amino acids. Here the CDR3 reads CASGRLAGGRGTQYF. Written as DNA, the CDR3 is TGTGCCAGCGGGAGGCTAGCGGGGGGCCGCGGGACCCAGTACTTC.

The chain combines TRBV5-4 with TRBJ2-5, with D perhaps matching TRBD2 (5 bases). Trimming took off 1 base at V and 4 bases at J, with 11 bases between the two ends. This CDR3 has 14 amino acids. Germline loops: CDR1 SGHNT, CDR2 YYREEE (reference sequence). CDR3 sequence: CASSLIGGGETQYF. As DNA, the CDR3 is TGTGCCAGCAGCTTGATTGGCGGAGGAGAGACCCAGTACTTC.

V usage is TRBV18 and J usage is TRBJ2-3; TRBD1 might be the D (5 bases). Trimming stripped 5 bases from V and 5 bases from J, with 11 bases between. This CDR3 is built from 13 residues. Germline V gene data show CDR1 as KGHSH and CDR2 as LQKENI. The CDR3 DNA reads TGTGCCAGCTCAGTCTCCGACAGAGATACGCAGTATTTT. Amino acid sequence: CASSVSDRDTQYF. Full variable domain (missing parts from reference TRBV18 and TRBJ2-3): NAGVMQNPRHLVRRRGQEARLRCSPMKGHSHVYWYRQLPEEGLKFMVYLQKENIIDESGMPKERFSAEFPKEGPSILRIQQVVRGDSAAYFCASSVSDRDTQYFGPGTRLTVL.

This chain links TRBV3-1 (or the pseudogene TRBV3-2) with TRBJ1-1, with 7 positions matching TRBD1. The V segment lost 0 bases and the J segment 11 bases; nucleotides outside the gene matches: 9. CDR1 is LGHDT, CDR2 YNNKEL, per germline (reference sequence). The CDR3 is 14 residues long. The CDR3, as DNA: TGTGCCAGCAGCCAAGATACCAGGGGGAATATTGCTTTCTTT. It specifies CASSQDTRGNIAFF.

The chain joins TRBV10-2 to TRBJ2-3; no definite D call. CDR1 WSHSY and CDR2 SAAADI come from the germline V gene. The CDR3 loop spans 15 amino acids. Trimming left V 6 bases short and J 0 bases short, with 13 bases between. The CDR3 DNA is TGCGCCAGCAGCCCCTCAAGCCCTAGCACAGATACGCAGTATTTT. This gives the protein CASSPSSPSTDTQYF.

The gene calls are TRBV4-1 and TRBJ2-1; tentative D call: TRBD1 (5 bases). This CDR3 contains 15 residues. Per the germline V gene, CDR1 is MGHRA and CDR2 is YSYEKL. V lost 3 bases to trimming and J lost 1 base, with 10 bases between them. The CDR3 coding sequence is TGCGCCAGCAGCCAGAGACCAGGGTCCTACAATGAGCAGTTCTTC. Amino acids: CASSQRPGSYNEQFF.

The genes are TRBV6-6 and TRBJ1-6, with D possibly matching TRBD1 (6 bases). The CDR3 spans 16 residues. The germline V gene encodes CDR1 MNHNY and CDR2 SVGAGI (reference sequence). Between the trimmed V and J ends, which lost 6 bases and 7 bases, there was a span of 19 bases. CDR3 loop: CASRPGHSASNSPLHF. DNA for the CDR3: TGTGCCAGCAGGCCGGGACATTCGGCGTCGAATTCACCCCTCCACTTT.

This chain connects TRBV19 to TRBJ2-3; 8 bases fit TRBD2. This CDR3 spans 17 amino acids. The V gene's germline CDR1 is LNHDA and CDR2 SQIVND (reference sequence). The trim removed 2 bases at V and 2 bases at J, leaving 9 bases unmatched. CDR3 bases: TGTGCCAGTAGTATAAGTCTGGCGGGGGGATCCACAGATACGCAGTATTTT. Translating gives CASSISLAGGSTDTQYF.

As for this clone: A junction boundary mismatches the germline segment, possibly from a read error. The V gene is TRBV19, the J gene TRBJ1-2; 8 nucleotides match TRBD1. Germline loops: CDR1 LNHDA, CDR2 SQIVND (reference sequence). This CDR3 comprises 15 residues. The CDR3: CASSVEGQGVGGYTF. In DNA, the CDR3 is TGTGCCAGTAGTGTAGAAGGACAGGGAGTGGGAGGCTACACCTTC.

This chain links TRBV5-6 with TRBJ1-5; 10 bases fit TRBD1. V dropped 4 bases and J dropped 6; count of bases not matched to a gene: 7. The CDR3 contains 15 residues. CDR1 SGHDT and CDR2 YYEEEE come from the germline V gene. The CDR3 here is CASSATGTGVQPQHF. The CDR3 nucleotides are TGTGCCAGCAGCGCTACCGGGACAGGGGTTCAGCCCCAGCATTTT.

This chain uses TRBV6-6 with TRBJ1-5, with a possible D match to TRBD1 (6 bases). The CDR3 is 15 amino acids. Deletions cut 5 bases from V and 1 base from J, with 12 bases between. Germline loops: CDR1 MNHNY, CDR2 SVGAGI (reference sequence). CDR3 DNA: TGTGCCAGCAGTACCGCCCAGGGGAGCAATCAGCCCCAGCATTTT. Protein sequence: CASSTAQGSNQPQHF.

The rearrangement uses TRBV5-4 and TRBJ1-4; TRBD1 might be the D (6 bases). The V gene lost 4 bases and the J gene lost 2 bases, with 9 bases spanning the gap. This CDR3 has 14 residues. From germline, CDR1 is SGHNT and CDR2 YYREEE (reference sequence). The CDR3 DNA sequence: TGTGCCAGCAGCCAGGGGTCTACTAATGAAAAACTGTTTTTT. This encodes CASSQGSTNEKLFF.

The J gene is TRBJ1-1, the V gene TRBV18; D is unresolved. The CDR3 runs to 15 residues. Germline V gene lookup returns CDR1 KGHSH and CDR2 LQKENI. The V end lost 3 bases, the J end lost 0 bases, and 11 bases lay between the germline ends. CDR3 amino acids: CASSPGTVLNTEAFF. The DNA for the CDR3 is TGTGCCAGCTCACCCGGAACAGTCTTGAACACTGAAGCTTTCTTT. The full variable domain, its missing parts supplied by reference TRBV18 and TRBJ1-1, is NAGVMQNPRHLVRRRGQEARLRCSPMKGHSHVYWYRQLPEEGLKFMVYLQKENIIDESGMPKERFSAEFPKEGPSILRIQQVVRGDSAAYFCASSPGTVLNTEAFFGQGTRLTVV.

This chain joins TRBV12-5 and TRBJ2-1, with D tentatively TRBD2 (5 bases). CDR1 and CDR2 from the germline V gene are LGHNT and FRNRAP. The CDR3 is 11 residues long. V lost 11 bases to trimming and J lost 7 bases, with 12 bases between them. DNA of the CDR3: TGTGCTGCATATTGGAGGAATGAGCAGTTCTTC. Amino acids: CAAYWRNEQFF. Together with reference TRBV12-5 and TRBJ2-1, the CDR3 gives the full variable domain: DARVTQTPRHKVTEMGQEVTMRCQPILGHNTVFWYRQTMMQGLELLAYFRNRAPLDDSGMPKDRFSAEMPDATLATLKIQPSEPRDSAVYFCAAYWRNEQFFGPGTRLTVL.

The J gene is TRBJ2-3, the V gene TRBV5-1, with TRBD1 matching 7 bases. CDR1 and CDR2 (germline): SGHRS, YFSETQ. The junction had 4 bases not matched to a gene; V was cut back by 4 bases and J by 2 bases. CDR3 length: 14 amino acids. The CDR3 DNA reads as TGCGCCAGCAGCGAGGGGGCCGTCACAGATACGCAGTATTTT. This codes for CASSEGAVTDTQYF.

The chain has TRBV5-1 and TRBJ1-1, with TRBD1 identical over 8 bases. The CDR3 has 14 residues. J lost 4 bases, V lost 2 bases, and 4 bases had no gene match. Germline V lookup: CDR1 SGHRS, CDR2 YFSETQ. CDR3 nucleotide sequence: TGCGCCAGCAGCTTCGGACAGGGAGCCACTGAAGCTTTCTTT. Encoded protein: CASSFGQGATEAFF.

The chain carries TRBV18 and TRBJ2-7; 15 bases align to TRBD2. This CDR3 comprises 19 residues. Losses at the gene ends were 6 bases for V and 2 bases for J; bases not matched to a gene: 14. Per the germline V gene, CDR1 is KGHSH and CDR2 is LQKENI. CDR3 loop: CASSFRLTGTSGGTYEQYF. CDR3 coding DNA: TGTGCCAGCTCCTTCCGTCTGACCGGGACTAGCGGGGGGACCTACGAGCAGTACTTC.

This chain joins TRBV4-1 and TRBJ2-3, with TRBD1 as a possible D gene (6 bases). This CDR3 is 15 amino acids long. Germline V gene data show CDR1 as MGHRA and CDR2 as YSYEKL. The V end was cut by 4 bases, the J end by 2 bases, with 13 bases between. The CDR3 loop reads CASSRTGTFTDTQYF. CDR3 in DNA: TGCGCCAGCAGCCGCACAGGGACCTTCACAGATACGCAGTATTTT.